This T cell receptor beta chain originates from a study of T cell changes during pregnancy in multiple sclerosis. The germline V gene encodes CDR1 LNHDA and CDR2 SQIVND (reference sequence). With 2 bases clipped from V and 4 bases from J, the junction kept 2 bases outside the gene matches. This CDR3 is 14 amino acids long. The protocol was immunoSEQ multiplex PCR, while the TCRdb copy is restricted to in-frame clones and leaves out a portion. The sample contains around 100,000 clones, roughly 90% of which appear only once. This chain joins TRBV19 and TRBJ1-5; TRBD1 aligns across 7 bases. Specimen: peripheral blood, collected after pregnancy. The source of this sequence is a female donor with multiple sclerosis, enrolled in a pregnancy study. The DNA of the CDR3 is TGTGCCAGTAGTATAAGGGACAGTAATCAGCCCCAGCATTTT. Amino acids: CASSIRDSNQPQHF.